The rows below give T cell receptor beta chains drawn from one sample of a study of identical twins. One entry per CDR3 protein, called by TCRdb with MiXCR from the 5' RACE reads. The sample yields about 810,000 distinct CDR3 sequences, around 12% seen once. These data were likewise used in another study, on yellow fever vaccine responses in identical twins.

Sequencing input: PBMCs. The receptors shown here come from a woman under 30 in good health. CDR3s include the opening cysteine and the closing phenylalanine or tryptophan. A D gene is named only where the DNA matches it firmly. Where a row states a size, it is once, few, many or the class of an expanded clone; other rows omit it.

clone size	D gene	V gene	J gene	CDR3 DNA	CDR3 protein
many	TRBD2	TRBV4-1	TRBJ2-2	TGCGCCAGCAGCCAAGATTATGTTAGCGGGGGGCCATATTTGTTTACCGGGGAGCTGTTTTTT	CASSQDYVSGGPYLFTGELFF
NA	NA	TRBV28	TRBJ1-2	TGTGCCAGCAGCTCGAATGGCTACACCTTC	CASSSNGYTF
NA	TRBD2	TRBV29-1	TRBJ2-3	TGCAGCGTTGATGGGGCGGCTAGCGGAAGCACAGATACGCAGTATTTT	CSVDGAASGSTDTQYF
NA	NA	TRBV27	TRBJ1-1	TGTGCCAGCAGTCAGACTCGGGCCACTGAAGCTTTCTTT	CASSQTRATEAFF
NA	NA	TRBV12-3/TRBV12-4	TRBJ2-3	TGTGCCAGCACTGTTGGGGGGCCAGATACGCAGTATTTT	CASTVGGPDTQYF
NA	TRBD1	TRBV7-9	TRBJ2-1	TGTGCCAGCAGCCCGGGACAGGGCTTGTCCAATGAGCAGTTCTTC	CASSPGQGLSNEQFF
many	NA	TRBV10-3	TRBJ1-5	TGTGCCATCAGTGAGTATGGGGGGCGGCCTCAGCCCCAGCATTTT	CAISEYGGRPQPQHF
NA	NA	TRBV5-6	TRBJ2-3	TGTGCCAGCAGCATGGCAGGGGGGAACACAGATACGCAGTATTTT	CASSMAGGNTDTQYF
NA	NA	TRBV20-1	TRBJ2-5	TGCAGTGCTAGTCTGGAGGACCAAGAGACCCAGTACTTC	CSASLEDQETQYF
few	TRBD1	TRBV7-9	TRBJ1-2	TGTGCCATGCGGACAGGGGATTTTTATGGCTACACCTTC	CAMRTGDFYGYTF
many	TRBD1	TRBV5-1	TRBJ1-1	TGCGCCAGCAGCTCGACTACAGGGGCCACTGAAGCTTTCTTT	CASSSTTGATEAFF
few	TRBD1	TRBV5-5	TRBJ1-1	TGTGCCAGCAGCTTGGTACGGGACAGGTTTGAAGCTTTCTTT	CASSLVRDRFEAFF
NA	TRBD1	TRBV24-1	TRBJ2-3	TGTGCCACCAGGGGACAGAGCACAGATACGCACTATTTT	CATRGQSTDTHYF
few	NA	TRBV28	TRBJ2-3	TGTGCCAGCAGTGACCGGGGGGCCCCTAGCACAGATACGCAGTATTTT	CASSDRGAPSTDTQYF
NA	TRBD1	TRBV20-1	TRBJ2-2	TGCAGTGCTGGACAGGGTTACGGGGAGCTGTTTTTT	CSAGQGYGELFF
NA	TRBD1	TRBV12-3/TRBV12-4	TRBJ2-3	TGTGCCAGCAGTGCGAGGGACAGGGACCCAGATACGCAGTATTTT	CASSARDRDPDTQYF
many	NA	TRBV10-3	TRBJ2-2	TGTGCCATCTCGGCTAGGAGCACCGGGGAGCTGTTTTTT	CAISARSTGELFF
many	NA	TRBV5-1	TRBJ2-2	TGCGCCAGCAGCCAAGCTAGGGAAGCCGGGGAGCTGTTTTTT	CASSQAREAGELFF
once	NA	TRBV6-5	TRBJ2-3	TGTGCCAGCAGCCTAAGAGGGTATCCCACAGATACGCAGTATTTT	CASSLRGYPTDTQYF
few	NA	TRBV4-1	TRBJ1-5	TGCGCCAGCAGCCAGGGATGGGGGTTTCAGCCCCAGCATTTT	CASSQGWGFQPQHF
many	TRBD2	TRBV3-1	TRBJ2-1	TGTGCCAGCAGCGCCCGACTAGCGGGATGGGACAATGAGCAGTTCTTC	CASSARLAGWDNEQFF
many	NA	TRBV4-1	TRBJ2-3	TGCGCCAGCAGCCAAGATATTGAGGGGTCTAGCACAGATACGCAGTATTTT	CASSQDIEGSSTDTQYF
many	TRBD2	TRBV20-1	TRBJ2-5	TGCAGTGCTACCGGACTAGCGGGAGAGACCCAGTACTTC	CSATGLAGETQYF
few	NA	TRBV12-5	TRBJ2-5	TGTGCTAGTGGTTTGGGAGAGAAGACAGGCCGTCGGAAAGAGACCCAGTACTTC	CASGLGEKTGRRKETQYF
NA	NA	TRBV4-2	TRBJ1-1	TGTGCCAGCAGCCAAGGTGGGGTGGGTGACACTGAAGCTTTCTTT	CASSQGGVGDTEAFF
NA	TRBD1	TRBV12-3/TRBV12-4	TRBJ1-5	TGTGCCAGCAGTGGGGGACAGCACAATCAGCCCCAGCATTTT	CASSGGQHNQPQHF
NA	NA	TRBV6-1	TRBJ1-5	TGTGCCAGCAGCCGGCCGGGCCTAGGTAGCAATCAGCCCCAGCATTTT	CASSRPGLGSNQPQHF
NA	TRBD2	TRBV20-1	TRBJ2-3	TGCAGTGCTACCCAAGGGACTAGCGGGGGAGATACGCAGTATTTT	CSATQGTSGGDTQYF
many	TRBD2	TRBV3-1	TRBJ2-1	TGTGCCAGCAGTCCAAGGCGAGGGGACTACCTTTTCCTAAGCTCCTACAATGAGCAGTTCTTC	CASSPRRGDYLFLSSYNEQFF
few	NA	TRBV24-1	TRBJ2-5	TGTGCCACCAGTGATTTGCATTTAGTAGCTTGGTACTTC	CATSDLHLVAWYF
NA	NA	TRBV12-3/TRBV12-4	TRBJ1-1	TGTGCCAGCAGTTTAGCGCAGATAGGTCGTTTTGTCGATGAAGCTTTCTTT	CASSLAQIGRFVDEAFF
few	NA	TRBV28	TRBJ1-2	TGTGCCAGCAGTTTTGTGGTACAACTTAACTATGGCTACACCTTC	CASSFVVQLNYGYTF
many	NA	TRBV10-3	TRBJ2-3	TGTGCCATCAGTGAGGGGGCGAGCACAGATACGCAGTATTTT	CAISEGASTDTQYF
NA	NA	TRBV15	TRBJ2-5	TGTGCCACCAGCAGAGTGGCAGGGTACCAAGAGACCCAGTACTTC	CATSRVAGYQETQYF
NA	NA	TRBV2	TRBJ2-2	TGTGCCAGCAGTGATTGGTCGGCAGGGTGGGCCGGGGAGCTGTTTTTT	CASSDWSAGWAGELFF
few	TRBD2	TRBV5-1	TRBJ2-7	TGCGCCAGCAGCTTGGAAATAGGGGAGGGACCTTACTACGAGCAGTACTTC	CASSLEIGEGPYYEQYF
NA	TRBD1	TRBV20-1	TRBJ2-7	TGCTGTGCTAGAGCTCTTGGCCGGGACAGGGGAAACTACGAGCAGTACTTC	CCARALGRDRGNYEQYF
few	TRBD2	TRBV9	TRBJ2-7	TGTGCCAGCAGCGCGGGGGGGGACGAGCAGTACTTC	CASSAGGDEQYF
few	NA	TRBV12-3/TRBV12-4	TRBJ1-4	TGTGCCAGCAGTTTAGGATCGGGAGCTAATGAAAAACTGTTTTTT	CASSLGSGANEKLFF
many	TRBD2	TRBV24-1	TRBJ2-5	TGTGCCACCAGTGAAGCGGGACCCCGCAACCAAGAGACCCAGTACTTC	CATSEAGPRNQETQYF